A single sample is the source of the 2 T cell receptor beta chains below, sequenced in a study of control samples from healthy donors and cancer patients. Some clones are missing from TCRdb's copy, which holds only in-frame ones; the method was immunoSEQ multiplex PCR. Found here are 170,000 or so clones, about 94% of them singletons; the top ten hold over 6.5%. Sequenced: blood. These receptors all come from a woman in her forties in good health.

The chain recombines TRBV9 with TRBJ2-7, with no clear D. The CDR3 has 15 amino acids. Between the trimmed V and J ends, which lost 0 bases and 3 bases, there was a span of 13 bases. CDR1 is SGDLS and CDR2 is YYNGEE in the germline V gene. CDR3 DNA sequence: TGTGCCAGCAGCGTAGGTGGGGTCTCGGGCTACGAGCAGTACTTC. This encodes CASSVGGVSGYEQYF.

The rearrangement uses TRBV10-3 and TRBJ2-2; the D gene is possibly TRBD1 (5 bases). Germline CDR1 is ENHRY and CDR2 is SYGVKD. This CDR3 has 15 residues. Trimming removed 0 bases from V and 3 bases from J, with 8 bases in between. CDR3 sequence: CAISESGADTGELFF. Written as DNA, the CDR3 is TGTGCCATCAGTGAGTCAGGGGCGGACACCGGGGAGCTGTTTTTT.